This is a list of T cell receptor beta chains from one sample in a study of blood T cell repertoires in COVID-19. The table came from immunoSEQ multiplex PCR; TCRdb's copy has only in-frame clones and leaves some out. This table holds over 100,000 clones, 80% to 90% found once. The sequencing input was peripheral blood. These receptors were taken from a man aged 35-49 years with acute or convalescent COVID-19. CDR3s include the opening cysteine and the closing phenylalanine or tryptophan.

v_call	j_call	cdr3_aa
TRBV15	TRBJ2-7	CATSRELAGASYEQYF
TRBV3-1/TRBV3-2	TRBJ2-2	CASSQALAGENTGELFF
TRBV5-1	TRBJ1-1	CASSLDMGRTEAFF
TRBV7-2	TRBJ1-2	CASSLNSVNGYTF
TRBV7-9	TRBJ1-2	CASSLRADRGHGYTF
TRBV27	TRBJ1-2	CASSFTGGVGSSNYGYTF
TRBV5-1	TRBJ2-2	CASSLAGTGGTGELFF
TRBV19	TRBJ2-3	CASSMGPTNTDTQYF
TRBV3-1/TRBV3-2	TRBJ2-5	CASSQGDQREGRETQYF
TRBV18	TRBJ2-5	CASSPAGAQETQYF
TRBV7-8	TRBJ1-1	CASSPGVEAFF
TRBV6-5	TRBJ2-1	CASSYSSGSNFNEQFF
TRBV12-5	TRBJ1-1	CASAGGAYMNTEAFF
TRBV5-6	TRBJ1-2	CASSLVGGNYGYTF
TRBV7-8	TRBJ2-7	CASSTKTGKYPYEQYF
TRBV5-6	TRBJ1-6	CASSATGGEVSPLHF
TRBV19	TRBJ2-1	CASSIGQGRTEQFF
TRBV5-4	TRBJ2-1	CASRGGSGSSYNEQFF
TRBV11-2	TRBJ2-5	CASSFGGSETQYF
TRBV2	TRBJ2-7	CASEPPPSGGYEQYF
TRBV5-1	TRBJ1-1	CASSLGRVGEAFF
TRBV18	TRBJ2-1	CASSPRREGSYNEQFF
TRBV11-3	TRBJ2-3	CASSRGTHSTDTQYF
TRBV29-1	TRBJ1-2	CSVEGVRSGYTF
TRBV10-3	TRBJ2-3	CAISQLAGTSTDTQYF
TRBV5-4	TRBJ1-4	CASSPGGTGNEKLFF
TRBV6-5	TRBJ2-7	CASRNSYLSYEQYF
TRBV5-6	TRBJ2-5	CASSSDYSKTQYF
TRBV2	TRBJ1-1	CASSWAPNTEAFF
TRBV10-3	TRBJ2-1	CAISESRGILAGSSYNEQFF
TRBV5-6	TRBJ1-2	CASSLDRGGYTF
TRBV5-1	TRBJ1-1	CASSSTQGALGEAFF
TRBV7-9	TRBJ1-1	CASRHRADGTEAFF
TRBV6-6	TRBJ2-5	CASSRRMVAGVGETQYF
TRBV7-2	TRBJ1-3	CASSLSGTGGGNTIYF
TRBV10-1	TRBJ1-5	CASKDRDYSNQPQHF
TRBV6-5	TRBJ2-7	CASMAVGVSYEQYF
TRBV4-3	TRBJ1-1	CASSQDRGNTEAFF
TRBV4-2	TRBJ1-5	CASSQAASADQPQHF
TRBV30	TRBJ2-1	CAWRRAYRSSYNEQFF
TRBV30	TRBJ2-3	CASIKPGQGGDTQYF
TRBV27	TRBJ2-7	CASSLARDLWYEQYF